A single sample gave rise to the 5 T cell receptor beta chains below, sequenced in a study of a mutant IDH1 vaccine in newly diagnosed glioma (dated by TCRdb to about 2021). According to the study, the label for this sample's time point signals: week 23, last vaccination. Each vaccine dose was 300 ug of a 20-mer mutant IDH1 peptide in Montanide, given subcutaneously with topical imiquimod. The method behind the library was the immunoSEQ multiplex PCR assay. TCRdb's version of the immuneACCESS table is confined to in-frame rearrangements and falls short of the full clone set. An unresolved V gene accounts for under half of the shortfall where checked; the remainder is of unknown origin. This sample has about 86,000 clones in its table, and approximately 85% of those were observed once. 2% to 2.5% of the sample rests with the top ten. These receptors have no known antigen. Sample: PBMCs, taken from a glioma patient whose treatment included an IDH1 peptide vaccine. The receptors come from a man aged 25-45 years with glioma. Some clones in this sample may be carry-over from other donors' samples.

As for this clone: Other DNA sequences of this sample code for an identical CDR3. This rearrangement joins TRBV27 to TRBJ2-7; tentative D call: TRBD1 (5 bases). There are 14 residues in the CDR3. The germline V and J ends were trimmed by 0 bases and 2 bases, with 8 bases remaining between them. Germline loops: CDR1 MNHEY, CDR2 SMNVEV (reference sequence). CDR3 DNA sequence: TGTGCCAGCAGTTTATCTAGACAGACCTACGAGCAGTACTTC. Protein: CASSLSRQTYEQYF.

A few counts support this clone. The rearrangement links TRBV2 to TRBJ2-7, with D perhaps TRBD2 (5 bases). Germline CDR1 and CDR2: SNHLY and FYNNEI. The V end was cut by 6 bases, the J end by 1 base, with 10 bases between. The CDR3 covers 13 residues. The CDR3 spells CASRDWWSYEQYF. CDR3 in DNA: TGTGCCAGCAGGGACTGGTGGTCCTACGAGCAGTACTTC.

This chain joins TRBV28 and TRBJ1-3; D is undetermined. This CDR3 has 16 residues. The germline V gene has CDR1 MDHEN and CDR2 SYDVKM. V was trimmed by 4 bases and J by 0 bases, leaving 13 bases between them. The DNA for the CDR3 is TGTGCCAGCAGTTCCAACCGACTGGGCTCTGGAAACACCATATATTTT. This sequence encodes CASSSNRLGSGNTIYF.

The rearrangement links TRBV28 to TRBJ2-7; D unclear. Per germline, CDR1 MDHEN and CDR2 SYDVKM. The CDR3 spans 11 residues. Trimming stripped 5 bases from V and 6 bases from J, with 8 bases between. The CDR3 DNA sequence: TGTGCCAGCAGTCCCGCGCTCGAGCAGTACTTC. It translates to CASSPALEQYF.

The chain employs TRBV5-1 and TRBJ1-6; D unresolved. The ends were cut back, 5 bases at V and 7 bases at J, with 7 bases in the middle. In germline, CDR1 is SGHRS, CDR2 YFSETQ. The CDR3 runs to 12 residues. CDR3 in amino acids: CASRLGNSPLHF. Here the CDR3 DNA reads TGCGCCAGCAGGTTAGGGAATTCACCCCTCCACTTT.